This T cell receptor (beta chain) was identified in a study of T cells in Graves' hyperthyroidism and ophthalmopathy. This clonotype was seen ten or more times. The CDR3 is 19 residues long. V gave up 0 bases and J gave up 0 bases, with 23 bases separating them. Germline CDR1 is GTSNPN and CDR2 is SVGIG (reference sequence). The study left out patients who had uncontrolled infection, other autoimmune disease, pregnancy or lactation. On the basis of clinical symptoms, serum thyroxine and TRAb, thyroid ultrasound and orbital computed tomography, diagnoses were made. RNA transcripts served as the template for amplifying TCR beta CDR3 regions. First-round RT-PCR targeting the TCR CDR3 was performed with the HTBI primer set. A single record per CDR3 protein comes from TCRdb applying MiXCR to the multiplex PCR reads. The sample yields a few hundred thousand distinct CDR3 sequences, about 16% seen once.

Sample: blood. This TCR came from a woman aged 25 to 39 with Graves' hyperthyroidism. V and J are TRBV30 and TRBJ1-1; D unresolved. The CDR3 sequence: CAWSVGWQTEGLLNTEAFF. The CDR3 DNA is TGTGCCTGGAGTGTAGGTTGGCAGACCGAAGGTTTGCTGAACACTGAAGCTTTCTTT.